This TCR beta chain was captured by sequencing in a study of tumor-infiltrating lymphocytes in oesophageal squamous cell carcinoma. The J segment lost 6 bases and the V segment lost 7 bases, leaving 7 bases of the junction unmatched. The CDR3 consists of 14 residues. Germline lookup yields CDR1 MNHNS and CDR2 SASEGT. TCRdb called the PCR reads again in MiXCR, with one record for every CDR3 protein. The sample lists about 25,000 distinct CDR3 sequences, 38% seen once, with about 23% in the top ten. The sample was esophageal tumor tissue. The chain couples TRBV6-1 to TRBJ2-7, with TRBD2 matching 12 bases. The source is a male donor with esophageal squamous cell carcinoma. CDR3 nucleotide sequence: TGTGCCAGCAATCCGACTAGCGGGAGTCCCGAGCAGTACTTC. Its protein is CASNPTSGSPEQYF.